A selection of T cell receptor beta chains follows, all from one sample in a study of shared clonotypes between healthy human individuals. Measured with immunoSEQ multiplex PCR; TCRdb has only the in-frame clones, and not every one. Among some 2,400,000 clones listed, approximately 95% were seen once. Material for sequencing was naive CD4+ T cells sorted from blood. The origin of the receptors is a man aged 18-30 years in good health. Each CDR3 is given with its conserved first and last residue. A D gene is named only where the DNA matches it firmly. Size is stated for part of the rows, as once, few or many counts, or as a class when the clone is expanded.

length | J | V | size | D | DNA | CDR3
13 | TRBJ2-7 | TRBV6-1 | - | - | TGTGCCAGCCGGCCTGCTAGCTCCTACGAGCAGTACTTC | CASRPASSYEQYF
14 | TRBJ1-5 | TRBV30 | - | - | TGTGCCTGGGGTGGGGATGGAGCACATCAGCCCCAGCATTTT | CAWGGDGAHQPQHF
12 | TRBJ2-3 | TRBV30 | - | - | TGTGCCTGCAGGGTGGGCCCAGATACGCGGTATTTT | CACRVGPDTRYF
13 | TRBJ2-7 | TRBV9 | once | - | TGTGCCAGCAGCGTAACAGGGTCGGGCGAGCAGTACTTC | CASSVTGSGEQYF
13 | TRBJ2-7 | TRBV28 | - | - | TGTGCCAGCAGTTTAGACAAGACCTACGAGCAGTACTTC | CASSLDKTYEQYF
14 | TRBJ2-7 | TRBV6-5 | - | TRBD2 | TGTGCCAGCAAAATAGCGGGGGGCCCCCTCGAGCAGTACTTC | CASKIAGGPLEQYF
12 | TRBJ2-7 | TRBV28 | - | TRBD1 | TGTGCCAGCAGTCTAACAGGGGACGAGCAGTACTTC | CASSLTGDEQYF
15 | TRBJ1-4 | TRBV11-2 | - | - | TGTGCCAGCAGCCCCGGGACCTCAACTAATGAAAAACTGTTTTTT | CASSPGTSTNEKLFF
15 | TRBJ2-7 | TRBV27 | - | TRBD2 | TGTGCCAGCAGACGGGGGGGGACTTTTTCCTACGAGCAGTACTTC | CASRRGGTFSYEQYF
13 | TRBJ2-7 | TRBV7-8 | - | - | TGTGCCAGCAGCTTATACACAGGATACGAGCAGTACTTC | CASSLYTGYEQYF
14 | TRBJ1-2 | TRBV2 | - | - | TGTGCCAGCAGTGTCGGGACGGTAATCTATGGCTACACCTTC | CASSVGTVIYGYTF
15 | TRBJ2-1 | TRBV7-2 | - | TRBD2 | TGTGCCAGCAGCTCCCTCCTAGCGGGGCACAATGAGCAGTTCTTC | CASSSLLAGHNEQFF
15 | TRBJ2-3 | TRBV5-1 | - | - | TGCGCCAGCAGCTTGGCCAGGGACAGCACAGATACGCAGTATTTT | CASSLARDSTDTQYF
14 | TRBJ2-1 | TRBV6-1 | - | - | TGTGCCAGCAGTGCACAGGGGGGGTTCAATGAGCAGTTCTTC | CASSAQGGFNEQFF
17 | TRBJ2-3 | TRBV4-1 | - | TRBD2 | TGCGCCAGCAGCCGTCTACTAGCGGCGCAACCTACAGATACGCAGTATTTT | CASSRLLAAQPTDTQYF
14 | TRBJ2-1 | TRBV6-5 | - | TRBD1 | TGTGCCAGCAGACGACAGGGGGCAATGAATGAGCAGTTCTTC | CASRRQGAMNEQFF
15 | TRBJ2-1 | TRBV6-5 | - | - | TGTGCCAGCAGACCTTTGTCCGGCTCCTACAATGAGCAGTTCTTC | CASRPLSGSYNEQFF
14 | TRBJ2-3 | TRBV30 | - | TRBD2 | TGTGCCTGGCGGGGGGTTTATAGCACAGATACGCAGTATTTT | CAWRGVYSTDTQYF
17 | TRBJ2-7 | TRBV19 | - | TRBD2 | TGTGCCAGTTCGTCGCGACTAGCGGGCTTGGGGCTCTACGAGCAGTACTTC | CASSSRLAGLGLYEQYF
14 | TRBJ2-7 | TRBV19 | few | TRBD1 | TGTGCCAGTAGCTCATCACAGGGGAGCTACGAGCAGTACTTC | CASSSSQGSYEQYF
16 | TRBJ1-1 | TRBV28 | once | TRBD1 | TGTGCCAGCAAGTGGACAGGGGGTTTTCTGAACACTGAAGCTTTCTTT | CASKWTGGFLNTEAFF
13 | TRBJ1-5 | TRBV30 | - | - | TGTGCCTGGAGTGTACCCGGGAACCAGCCCCAGCATTTT | CAWSVPGNQPQHF
15 | TRBJ1-1 | TRBV28 | - | - | TGTGCCAGCAGAGCCCAAGAAACGGTGAACACTGAAGCTTTCTTT | CASRAQETVNTEAFF
15 | TRBJ2-1 | TRBV12-5 | - | - | TGTGCTAGTGGTTTGGACTCGAGCAGTCCCAACGCCCAGTTCTTC | CASGLDSSSPNAQFF
16 | TRBJ1-5 | TRBV7-2 | - | TRBD1 | TGTGCCAGCAGCTTGGGCGGGACAGGGGGCAATCAGCCCCAGCATTTT | CASSLGGTGGNQPQHF
14 | TRBJ2-1 | TRBV5-4 | - | TRBD2 | TGTGCCAGCAGCTTGGCGACCCGGGCGGGGGAGAAGTTCTTC | CASSLATRAGEKFF
14 | TRBJ1-1 | TRBV14 | once | - | TGTGCCAGCAGCTCATCAATAGGTAGGACTGAAGCTTTCTTT | CASSSSIGRTEAFF
15 | TRBJ2-1 | TRBV30 | - | - | TGTGCCTGGAGTGTACGGGCTGGCTCCTACAATGAGCAGTTCTTC | CAWSVRAGSYNEQFF
14 | TRBJ1-2 | TRBV6-6 | - | - | TGTGCCAGCAGTTACGGGGCAGCTGACTATGGCTACACCTTC | CASSYGAADYGYTF
14 | TRBJ2-7 | TRBV6-1 | - | - | TGTGCCAGCAGGAGGGACCCAAGCTCCTACGAGCAGTACTTC | CASRRDPSSYEQYF
13 | TRBJ1-1 | TRBV5-6 | - | - | TGTGCCAGCAGCTTGGCCCAAGGAGCTGAAGCTTTCTTT | CASSLAQGAEAFF
14 | TRBJ2-7 | TRBV4-1 | - | TRBD1 | TGCGCCAGCAGCCGGGACAGCACCTCCTACGAGCAGTACTTC | CASSRDSTSYEQYF
17 | TRBJ1-2 | TRBV9 | - | - | TGTGCCAGCAGCGTAGGCCCTCCCGAGATGCATGGGGATGGCTACACCTTC | CASSVGPPEMHGDGYTF
15 | TRBJ1-2 | TRBV28 | - | - | TGTGCCAGCAGTTTATCTGGGGCCCGAGGGTATGGCTACACCTTC | CASSLSGARGYGYTF
9 | TRBJ2-5 | TRBV7-9 | - | - | TGTGCCAGCAGCTTAGAGGAGGACTTC | CASSLEEDF
13 | TRBJ1-1 | TRBV30 | - | - | TGTGCCTGGAACGAGGAGGGGTACACTGAAGCTTTCTTT | CAWNEEGYTEAFF
14 | TRBJ1-3 | TRBV10-2 | once | - | TGCGCCAGCTCACTTGGCGGGAATGGAAACACCATATATTTT | CASSLGGNGNTIYF
15 | TRBJ2-3 | TRBV4-3 | - | - | TGCGCCAGCGCCCTCGGAGGGAGGTCCACAGATACGCAGTATTTT | CASALGGRSTDTQYF
13 | TRBJ2-7 | TRBV6-1 | - | - | TGTGCCAGCAGCAGATCGGAGGGCTACGAGCAGTACTTC | CASSRSEGYEQYF
15 | TRBJ2-5 | TRBV9 | - | TRBD1 | TGTGCCAGCAGCGCAGACAGGGGGCCCCAAGAGACCCAGTACTTC | CASSADRGPQETQYF
14 | TRBJ2-2 | TRBV7-8 | - | - | TGTGCCAGCAGCTTATTCGACCGCTCCGGGGAGCTGTTTTTT | CASSLFDRSGELFF
17 | TRBJ2-1 | TRBV4-2 | - | - | TGTGCCAGCAGCCAACCACAGGAGCGGAGCTCCTACAATGAGCAGTTCTTC | CASSQPQERSSYNEQFF
15 | TRBJ2-1 | TRBV30 | - | - | TGTGCCTGGAGAGCTCGGGGGTTACAGGGGCAATCGCAGTTCTTC | CAWRARGLQGQSQFF
13 | TRBJ1-1 | TRBV4-1 | - | - | TGCGCCAGCAGCCTCTCAGGCTACACTGAAGCTTTCTTT | CASSLSGYTEAFF
15 | TRBJ2-1 | TRBV6-5 | - | TRBD2 | TGTGCCAGCAGGTCTAGCGGGGGGGTCTCCAATGAGCAGTTCTTC | CASRSSGGVSNEQFF
15 | TRBJ1-1 | TRBV4-3 | - | - | TGCGCCAGCAGCCAAGAGCAGGGGTTGAACACTGAAGCTTTCTTT | CASSQEQGLNTEAFF
15 | TRBJ1-1 | TRBV2 | - | - | TGTGCCAGCAGTGAATTGGTGACAGTGAACACTGAAGCTTTCTTT | CASSELVTVNTEAFF
15 | TRBJ1-6 | TRBV19 | - | - | TGTGCCAGTAGTATGGATGGGATCTATAATTCACCCCTCCACTTT | CASSMDGIYNSPLHF
16 | TRBJ1-2 | TRBV2 | once | - | TGTGCCAGCAGTGGGGGTCGTCCCAGGATGAACTATGGCTACACCTTC | CASSGGRPRMNYGYTF
14 | TRBJ1-3 | TRBV25-1 | - | TRBD1 | TGTGCCAGCAGGGAGACAGGGGCTGGAAACACCATATATTTT | CASRETGAGNTIYF
13 | TRBJ2-3 | TRBV27 | - | - | TGTGCCACATCCTCCACTAGCACAGATACGCAGTATTTT | CATSSTSTDTQYF
16 | TRBJ1-2 | TRBV7-2 | - | - | TGTGCCAGCAGCTTAGCCTACCCGGGGTGGAACTATGGCTACACCTTC | CASSLAYPGWNYGYTF
18 | TRBJ1-5 | TRBV28 | - | TRBD1 | TGTGCCAGCAGTTTGAGATGGGGTGGCAGGGGGCAGAGTCAGCCCCAGCATTTT | CASSLRWGGRGQSQPQHF
13 | TRBJ2-7 | TRBV25-1 | few | - | TGTGCCAGCAGTGAATATAACTCCTACGAGCAGTACTTC | CASSEYNSYEQYF
13 | TRBJ2-7 | TRBV7-2 | - | - | TGTGCCAGCAGCTTAGGCCCCTCCTACGAGCAGTACTTC | CASSLGPSYEQYF